This TCR beta chain appears in the sequencing data of a study of T cells in Graves' hyperthyroidism and ophthalmopathy. At the level of the study: Peripheral blood sampling occurred at initial diagnosis, before any treatment.

Findings of the study overall: Most clonotypes expanded in thyroid above 0.001 were likewise present in blood.

Between the trimmed V and J ends, which lost 4 bases and 7 bases, there was a span of 13 bases. The germline V gene has CDR1 LNHDA and CDR2 SQIVND (reference sequence). This CDR3 is 14 amino acids long. Each diagnosis was grounded in clinical symptoms, serum thyroxine and TRAb, thyroid ultrasound, and orbital computed tomography. Using RNA transcripts as the source, TCR beta CDR3 regions were amplified. An initial round of RT-PCR targeting the TCR CDR3 relied on the HTBI primer set. TCRdb re-called the multiplex PCR reads with MiXCR, one entry per CDR3 protein. The sample consists of roughly 300,000 distinct CDR3 sequences, over 20% of them appearing once. As concerns this clonotype: Antigen unknown.

The clonotype was recovered from a woman in her 50s with Graves' hyperthyroidism. Sequencing used blood. The gene calls are TRBV19 and TRBJ1-4; weak D call: TRBD1 (6 bases). CDR3 loop: CASSTYRAGEKLFF. CDR3 coding DNA: TGTGCCAGTAGTACATACAGGGCCGGTGAAAAACTGTTTTTT. Variable domain in full (rest from reference TRBV19 and TRBJ1-4): DGGITQSPKYLFRKEGQNVTLSCEQNLNHDAMYWYRQDPGQGLRLIYYSQIVNDFQKGDIAEGYSVSREKKESFPLTVTSAQKNPTAFYLCASSTYRAGEKLFFGSGTQLSVL.